Described below is a single TCR beta chain sequence and its context. The antigen it recognizes is unknown. No base quality values were provided; no much bigger clone lies one nucleotide off. V drops 2 bases and J drops 8 bases, leaving 16 bases in between. The germline V gene supplies CDR1 SGHDT and CDR2 YYEEEE. CDR3 length: 14 amino acids, cysteine to phenylalanine. The CDR3 DNA has 42 bases and is translated from base 1. The sample belongs to a study of blood T cell repertoires in COVID-19 (dated by TCRdb to between 2020 and 2021). Some background on the complete study: Samples from collaborators originated in the United States, Italy and Spain and spanned both the acute and convalescent phases of COVID-19. The samples were drawn from two sources: the first 160 participants of the ongoing ImmuneRACE study, and 950 to 1,500 subjects contributed by 6 global collaborators. Deeply sampled blood TCRbeta repertoires from subjects exposed to, actively infected with, or recovered from COVID-19 were included in the dataset. Nearly every sample came with metadata listing a de-identified subject ID, COVID-19 status, age in years and sex. Where HLA class I and class II types were available, the types were taken from metadata supplied by the sample provider, not from assay-based typing. The prospective study material was composed of cDNA or gDNA derived from T cells, B-cell-depleted T cells, or PBMCs. The repertoires were released in a freely available public database meant as a resource for research on the immune response to SARS-CoV-2.

Whole blood was collected in K2EDTA tubes by collaborating institutions according to the institutions' own protocols. Collaborator samples were shipped for TCRbeta analysis as frozen whole blood, isolated PBMCs, or DNA extracted from either sample type. The immunoSEQ Assay, a bias-controlled multiplex PCR, was used to amplify TCRbeta CDR3 regions from genomic DNA. The authors processed their data as follows. The number of nucleated cells in each sample was estimated by amplification of reference gene primers within the assay. Sequence reads were collapsed and filtered to measure the absolute abundance of every unique TCRbeta CDR3 rearrangement. For each sample, productive Simpson clonality was calculated as the square root of Simpson's diversity index across productive rearrangements. The clones in this table, taken by TCRdb from immuneACCESS, are in-frame only. Not every clone is retained; where verified, under half of the shortfall comes from an unresolved V gene, and the cause of the rest is unknown. D and trimming come from the DNA, and the V and J calls and clone size come from that table. The sample table lists some 170,000 clones, more than 80% of them with a count of one. Together, the top ten hold 8.2% of the sample.

General study outcomes and caveats: How much clinical and demographic metadata was included differed by source and by participant, and the metadata was provided uncurated.

The sequence joins TRBV5-6 to TRBJ1-2, with an unclear D gene assignment. The source of this sequence is a woman in her sixties with acute or convalescent COVID-19. The sequenced sample was peripheral blood. For the CDR3, the sequence is CASSLTGVGKGYTF. The DNA is as follows: TGTGCCAGCAGCTTAACGGGAGTGGGGAAAGGCTACACCTTC.